This T cell receptor (beta chain) was captured by sequencing in a study of control samples from healthy donors and cancer patients. There are 12 residues in the CDR3. Looked up from germline, CDR1 is LNHNV and CDR2 is YYDKDF (reference sequence). Clones were read by immunoSEQ multiplex PCR, and TCRdb kept only the in-frame ones, dropping some. This sample has 110,000 or so clones, with about 80% found just once. As to this clone: The junction departs from the called germline gene at one end, perhaps through a read error.

The sample comprised blood. This chain joins TRBV15 and TRBJ2-3; possibly TRBD1 for D (5 bases). The source of this sequence is a man younger than 35 in good health. CDR3 residues: CATSRGGIIPFF. CDR3 bases: TGTGCCACCAGCAGAGGGGGCATTATCCCTTTTTTT.